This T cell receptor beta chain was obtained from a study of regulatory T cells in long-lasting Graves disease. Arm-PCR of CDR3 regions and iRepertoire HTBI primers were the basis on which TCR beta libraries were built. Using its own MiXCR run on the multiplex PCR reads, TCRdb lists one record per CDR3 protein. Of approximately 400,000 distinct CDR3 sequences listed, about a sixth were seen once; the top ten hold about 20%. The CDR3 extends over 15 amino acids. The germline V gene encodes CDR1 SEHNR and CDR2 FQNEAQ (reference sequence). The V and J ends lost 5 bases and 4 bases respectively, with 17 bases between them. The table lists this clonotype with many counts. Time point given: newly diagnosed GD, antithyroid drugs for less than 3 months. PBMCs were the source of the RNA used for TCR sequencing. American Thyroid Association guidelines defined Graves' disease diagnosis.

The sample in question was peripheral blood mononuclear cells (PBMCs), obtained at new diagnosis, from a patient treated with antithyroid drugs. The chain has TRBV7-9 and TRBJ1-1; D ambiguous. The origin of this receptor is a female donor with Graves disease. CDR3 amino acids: CASSPALLEGTEAFF. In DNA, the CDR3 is TGTGCCAGCAGCCCGGCTTTGTTGGAGGGCACTGAAGCTTTCTTT.